These 16 T cell receptor beta chains originate from one sample sequenced in a study of radiotherapy plus CTLA-4 blockade in lung cancer (dated by TCRdb to the late 2010s). The method was the immunoSEQ multiplex PCR assay. TCRdb obtained this table from immuneACCESS and retained in-frame rearrangements with V and J assigned. These tables miss some clones; where compared with another copy, unresolved V genes account for less than half of the shortfall, and the remainder is unexplained. The sample profile shows some 100,000 clones; over 80% of them were found once. The ten largest clones add up to approximately 14% of the sample. This specimen was peripheral blood, taken from a patient treated with radiotherapy plus ipilimumab. These receptors were collected from a human donor with non-small cell lung cancer that progressed on radiotherapy plus ipilimumab.

The gene calls are TRBV20-1 and TRBJ2-3, with no clear D. Germline values: CDR1 DFQATT, CDR2 SNEGSKA (reference sequence). This CDR3 has 10 amino acids. Trimming stripped 6 bases from V and 3 bases from J, with 4 bases between. CDR3 loop: CSARTDTQYF. Here the CDR3 DNA reads TGCAGTGCCAGGACAGATACGCAGTATTTT.

This clone was seen more than once but under ten times. The chain combines TRBV7-3 with TRBJ2-7; TRBD2 aligns across 11 bases. The CDR3 is 15 amino acids. Looked up from germline, CDR1 is SGHTA and CDR2 is FQGTGA. The V segment lost 2 bases and the J segment 2 bases; nucleotides outside the gene matches: 2. The CDR3, as DNA: TGTGCCAGCAGCTTAGGTAGCGGGAGGGCCTACGAGCAGTACTTC. It is translated as CASSLGSGRAYEQYF.

This chain links TRBV7-2 with TRBJ2-1, with 8 bases aligning to TRBD1. This CDR3 is 17 amino acids long. Trimming removed 0 bases from V and 3 bases from J; junction bases left unmatched: 7. Germline CDR1 is SGHTA and CDR2 is FQGNSA. The CDR3 sequence is CASSLAGGQVFYNEQFF. The DNA of the CDR3 is TGTGCCAGCAGCTTAGCGGGGGGACAGGTCTTCTACAATGAGCAGTTCTTC.

This clone was seen only once. The V and J genes are TRBV2 and TRBJ1-1, with 9 bases identical to TRBD1. CDR1 and CDR2 (germline): SNHLY, FYNNEI. CDR3 length: 16 amino acids. V lost 4 bases to trimming and J lost 4 bases; unmatched junction nucleotides: 10. For the CDR3, the DNA is TGTGCCAGCAGTGCTTGGTCGAGACAGGGGGGCACTGAAGCTTTCTTT. Translation: CASSAWSRQGGTEAFF. Based on the CDR3 plus reference TRBV2 and TRBJ1-1, the full variable domain is EPEVTQTPSHQVTQMGQEVILRCVPISNHLYFYWYRQILGQKVEFLVSFYNNEISEKSEIFDDQFSVERPDGSNFTLKIRSTKLEDSAMYFCASSAWSRQGGTEAFFGQGTRLTVV.

This clone was seen only once. CDR3 loop: CASSRSGRAGEQFF. The CDR3 DNA reads TGTGCCAGCAGCCGATCCGGGAGGGCCGGGGAGCAGTTCTTC. The chain links TRBV13 to TRBJ2-1; TRBD2 matches at 8 bases. V lost 5 bases and J lost 10; bases outside the gene matches: 10. The CDR3 runs 14 residues. Germline V gene sequence: CDR1 PRHDT, CDR2 FYEKMQ (reference sequence).

J is TRBJ1-1 and V is TRBV28; D gene ambiguous. Germline values: CDR1 MDHEN, CDR2 SYDVKM. Trimming removed 5 bases at V and 0 bases at J, with 7 bases between. The CDR3 covers 13 residues. In DNA, the CDR3 is TGTGCCAGCAGTGGGTATTTGAACACTGAAGCTTTCTTT. This encodes CASSGYLNTEAFF.

V usage is TRBV19 and J usage is TRBJ1-1, with D hard to call. This CDR3 has 18 amino acids. V shed 7 bases and J shed 1 base, with 25 bases lying between them. Germline V gives CDR1 LNHDA, CDR2 SQIVND (reference sequence). CDR3 sequence reads: CASKLTPRHRSANTEAFF. CDR3 in DNA: TGTGCCAGTAAGCTAACTCCCCGACATAGGTCGGCGAACACTGAAGCTTTCTTT. Full variable domain (outside the CDR3, taken from reference TRBV19 and TRBJ1-1): DGGITQSPKYLFRKEGQNVTLSCEQNLNHDAMYWYRQDPGQGLRLIYYSQIVNDFQKGDIAEGYSVSREKKESFPLTVTSAQKNPTAFYLCASKLTPRHRSANTEAFFGQGTRLTVV.

V gene TRBV6-6 combines with J gene TRBJ1-2; possible D gene TRBD1, 5 bases. The V and J ends lost 5 bases and 0 bases respectively, with 13 bases between them. Germline V CDR1 and CDR2: MNHNY, SVGAGI (reference sequence). This CDR3 contains 15 residues. CDR3 loop: CASSPTTGSNYGYTF. CDR3 nucleotides: TGTGCCAGCAGTCCAACCACAGGATCTAACTATGGCTACACCTTC.

This clone was detected a few times. V gene TRBV19 combines with J gene TRBJ2-7, with D tentatively TRBD1 (5 bases). Germline lookup yields CDR1 LNHDA and CDR2 SQIVND (reference sequence). Trimming shortened V by 5 bases and J by 2 bases, and 13 bases separated the two germline ends. The CDR3 runs 14 residues. CDR3 in amino acids: CASSSRQNPYEQYF. Written as DNA, the CDR3 is TGTGCCAGTAGTTCCAGACAGAATCCCTACGAGCAGTACTTC.

The chain employs TRBV18 and TRBJ1-1; D possibly corresponds to TRBD1 (6 bases). Germline values: CDR1 KGHSH, CDR2 LQKENI. The V end lost 3 bases, the J end lost 10 bases, and 18 bases lay between the germline ends. This CDR3 is 14 amino acids long. CDR3 in DNA: TGTGCCAGCTCACCTCAGGGGACCAAAGGGGGAGCTTTCTTT. Translated: CASSPQGTKGGAFF.

The DNA for the CDR3 is TGTGCCAGCAGTTTACCCGGGAGGGATACGCAGTATTTT. This gives the protein CASSLPGRDTQYF. The chain uses TRBV27 and TRBJ2-3, with 7 nucleotides matching TRBD2. Germline-derived CDR1 and CDR2 are MNHEY and SMNVEV (reference sequence). CDR3 length: 13 amino acids. J was trimmed by 6 bases and V by 2 bases; bases with no gene match: 2.

This clone was observed a single time. This chain uses TRBV6-5 with TRBJ1-2; D is undetermined. CDR3 size: 16 residues. Trimming removed 2 bases at V and 0 bases at J, with 13 bases between. Germline CDR1 reads MNHEY; CDR2 reads SVGAGI. The CDR3: CASSYRQGSPNYGYTF. In nucleotides, the CDR3 is TGTGCCAGCAGTTACCGACAAGGGTCCCCTAACTATGGCTACACCTTC.

This chain links TRBV5-6 with TRBJ2-3; TRBD2 agrees at 9 bases. This CDR3 comprises 16 residues. Trimming took 0 bases from V and 4 from J; bases not matched to a gene: 6. Germline V gives CDR1 SGHDT, CDR2 YYEEEE. The CDR3 DNA reads as TGTGCCAGCAGCTTGGCGGCTAGCGGGGCCCCAGATACGCAGTATTTT. As protein: CASSLAASGAPDTQYF.

This clone was recorded a few times. This chain links TRBV14 with TRBJ1-2; no firm D call. The V and J ends lost 4 bases and 5 bases respectively, with 8 bases between them. Per germline, CDR1 SGHDN and CDR2 FVKESK. The length of the CDR3 is 12 residues. The CDR3 spells CASSRGLYGYTF. The CDR3 DNA sequence: TGTGCCAGCAGCCGCGGATTATATGGCTACACCTTC.

The chain combines TRBV20-1 with TRBJ2-3; D gene uncertain. Per germline, CDR1 DFQATT and CDR2 SNEGSKA (reference sequence). The CDR3 sequence is 11 residues long. Trimming took off 3 bases at V and 7 bases at J, with 8 bases between the two ends. The CDR3 bases are TGCAGTGCTAGGTTCCCCTATACGCAGTATTTT. It specifies CSARFPYTQYF.

The V and J genes are TRBV6-1 and TRBJ1-5, with D possibly matching TRBD1 (5 bases). The CDR3 runs to 15 residues. Trimming removed 6 bases from V and 1 base from J, with 13 bases in between. Per germline, CDR1 MNHNS and CDR2 SASEGT. This CDR3 is CASRFRRDSNQPQHF. The CDR3 bases are TGTGCCAGCAGATTTAGGAGGGACAGCAATCAGCCCCAGCATTTT.